This note documents a single T cell receptor beta chain sequence. This sample was included in a study of blood T cell repertoires in COVID-19. Study information: The origin of the acute and convalescent COVID-19 samples was the United States, Italy and Spain. PBMCs, B-cell-depleted T cells, or T cells provided the cDNA or gDNA that made up the material.

The CDR3 has 14 residues. Between the trimmed V and J ends, which lost 0 bases and 2 bases, there was a span of 7 bases. CDR1 is SGHVS and CDR2 is FQNEAQ in the germline V gene. Everyone who took part was about 18 to 90 years old, and they came from about two dozen US areas. Authors' analysis steps: Scientists estimated how many nucleated cells there were by amplifying reference gene primers. Repertoires were generated with immunoSEQ multiplex PCR, while TCRdb's copy carries only in-frame clones and drops some. V and J calls and clone size are copied from that table; D and trimming were computed from the DNA. The data contain 250,000 to 300,000 clones, roughly 80% of them seen just once; the ten biggest clones take up about 5%.

The source material was PBMCs or T cells enriched from blood (not recorded which). This chain links TRBV7-8 with TRBJ1-2, with a possible D match to TRBD1 (5 bases). The sequence was obtained from a man aged 40-55 years who had been exposed to COVID-19. The CDR3 region has the DNA TGTGCCAGCAGCTTAGCTACAGGAAACTATGGCTACACCTTC. As protein: CASSLATGNYGYTF. The full variable domain, its missing parts supplied by reference TRBV7-8 and TRBJ1-2, is GAGVSQSPRYKVAKRGQDVALRCDPISGHVSLFWYQQALGQGPEFLTYFQNEAQLDKSGLPSDRFFAERPEGSVSTLKIQRTQQEDSAVYLCASSLATGNYGYTFGSGTRLTVV.